The 3 T cell receptor beta chains listed next were all sequenced from one sample in a study of identical twins. TCRdb passed the 5' RACE reads through MiXCR, listing each CDR3 protein once. Of around 960,000 distinct CDR3 sequences listed, 10% to 15% are singletons. These data also formed part of another study, on yellow fever vaccine responses in identical twins.

Sequencing was performed on PBMCs. These receptors originate from a woman between 18 and 29 years old in good health.

This clonotype was seen a few times. CDR3 sequence: CSAREGLQGGELFF. CDR3 nucleotides: TGCAGTGCTAGAGAGGGGTTACAGGGCGGCGAGCTGTTTTTT. This chain joins TRBV20-1 and TRBJ2-2; D may be TRBD1 (6 bases). The germline CDR1 and CDR2 sequences are DFQATT and SNEGSKA (reference sequence). The ends were cut back, 0 bases at V and 11 bases at J, with 16 bases in the middle. The CDR3 extends over 14 amino acids.

The table lists this clonotype with many counts. The V call is TRBV3-1, the J call TRBJ2-2; 12 nucleotides align to TRBD2. CDR1 is LGHDT, CDR2 YNNKEL, per germline (reference sequence). V lost 0 bases and J lost 4; bases outside the gene matches: 9. The CDR3 has 19 residues. CDR3 in DNA: TGTGCCAGCAGCCAAGAAGGGACTAGCGGGTTTTTTAGCACCGGGGAGCTGTTTTTT. Protein product: CASSQEGTSGFFSTGELFF.

This clonotype was observed a handful of times. The chain recombines TRBV19 with TRBJ2-7, with 7 bases identical to TRBD1. The germline V gene has CDR1 LNHDA and CDR2 SQIVND (reference sequence). Trimming removed 6 bases from V and 2 bases from J; junction bases left unmatched: 7. The CDR3 spans 14 residues. The CDR3 coding sequence is TGTGCCAGTAGCCGAATGACAGGGCCCTACGAGCAGTACGTC. This gives the protein CASSRMTGPYEQYV.